This TCR beta chain was obtained from a study of beta chain features in type 1 diabetes. Germline V lookup: CDR1 SGHRS, CDR2 YFSETQ. The V end was cut by 0 bases, the J end by 3 bases, with 9 bases between. The CDR3 totals 14 residues. The whole isolated RNA underwent reverse transcription, so sequencing captured expressed TCRB transcripts. Libraries were prepared by immunoSEQ multiplex PCR; TCRdb keeps only in-frame clonotypes and omits some of them. This sample has a few hundred thousand clones, with about 13% found just once. This clone came up a few times. Its antigen is unidentified. Overall study findings and caveats: VDJ junctions from patients with type 1 diabetes contained fewer insertions and more deletions. The naive, central memory and Treg TCRB repertoires looked more alike in patients than they did in healthy donors. TCRB CDR3s were moderately but significantly shorter in Type 1 diabetes patients in all four CD4+ subsets.

Sequenced sample: naive CD4+ T cells from blood. The TCR sequence derives from a woman aged 18-29 years with type 1 diabetes. This chain connects TRBV5-1 to TRBJ2-5, with D possibly being TRBD1 (6 bases). In DNA form, the CDR3 reads TGCGCCAGCAGCTTGGGGACAGTTAAAGAGACCCAGTACTTC. This codes for CASSLGTVKETQYF.